This T cell receptor (beta chain) was observed in a study of blood T cell repertoires in COVID-19. Study-level background: COVID-19 samples, acute and convalescent, were from the United States, Italy and Spain. The cDNA or gDNA used as material had been derived from T cells, B-cell-depleted T cells, or PBMCs.

Source study methods: Estimation of nucleated cell counts relied on the amplification of reference gene primers. Using immunoSEQ multiplex PCR, the repertoire was profiled, and TCRdb retains in-frame clones only, with some absent. D and trimming were read from the DNA, whereas the V and J calls and clone size are those reported in that table. The data show about 110,000 clones, roughly 82% seen once. The CDR3 is 15 amino acids. After removal of 4 bases from V and 4 bases from J, the junction contained 9 bases not matched to a gene. The germline V gene encodes CDR1 LGHDT and CDR2 YNNKEL (reference sequence).

This clonotype originated in a woman in her sixties or seventies with acute or convalescent COVID-19. The chain recombines TRBV3-1 (or the pseudogene TRBV3-2) with TRBJ1-2; 7 bases are a match to TRBD1. Sequencing used peripheral blood. CDR3 sequence: CASSPGTAQGYGYTF. The CDR3 DNA reads as TGTGCCAGCAGCCCGGGGACAGCGCAAGGCTATGGCTACACCTTC.